Presented here are 25 T cell receptor beta chains from one specimen sequenced in a study of T cells in Graves' hyperthyroidism and ophthalmopathy. Amplification targeted TCR beta CDR3 regions from RNA transcripts. First-round RT-PCR with HTBI primers amplified the TCR CDR3 region. TCRdb re-derived calls from the multiplex PCR reads in MiXCR, one entry per CDR3 protein. The top ten clones hold about a sixth of a sample with around 690,000 distinct CDR3 sequences, around a sixth of them seen once. Sequencing input: blood. The receptor source for this set is a man aged 50 or older with Graves' hyperthyroidism.

This clonotype was seen only a few times. The chain uses TRBV10-2 and TRBJ2-5; unclear D gene. The CDR3 sequence is 14 residues long. Germline V lookup: CDR1 WSHSY, CDR2 SAAADI. With 3 bases removed from V and 5 bases from J, the gap between germline ends came to 13 bases. The CDR3 loop is CASSEGPRAETQYF. CDR3 DNA sequence: TGCGCCAGCAGTGAAGGTCCTAGGGCGGAGACCCAGTACTTC.

This clonotype was observed many times. The V and J genes are TRBV2 and TRBJ1-2; 7 positions agree with TRBD1. The CDR3 covers 15 residues. The V gene's germline CDR1 is SNHLY and CDR2 FYNNEI. V was pared by 0 bases and J by 1 base, with 2 bases of the junction left unmatched. CDR3 coding DNA: TGTGCCAGCAGTGAAGCGGGACAGAATAACTATGGCTACACCTTC. This codes for CASSEAGQNNYGYTF.

In its sample, this clonotype was seen many times. The V and J genes are TRBV30 and TRBJ1-6, with D possibly matching TRBD1 (5 bases). Germline V gene data show CDR1 as GTSNPN and CDR2 as SVGIG (reference sequence). This CDR3 region has 15 residues. Trimming took 3 bases from V and 7 from J, leaving 16 bases between them. The CDR3 region has the DNA TGTGCCTGGAGAGGGGCAACTGCGGGGAATTCACCCCTCCACTTT. Protein: CAWRGATAGNSPLHF. The full variable domain, with the rest looked up from reference TRBV30 and TRBJ1-6, is SQTIHQWPATLVQPVGSPLSLECTVEGTSNPNLYWYRQAAGRGLQLLFYSVGIGQISSEVPQNLSASRPQDRQFILSSKKLLLSDSGFYLCAWRGATAGNSPLHFGNGTRLTVT.

The sample holds many counts of this clonotype. V gene TRBV2 combines with J gene TRBJ2-6, with 7 positions matching TRBD1. V lost 6 bases and J lost 4; bases outside the gene matches: 12. This CDR3 is built from 17 residues. Germline-derived CDR1 and CDR2 are SNHLY and FYNNEI. The CDR3 DNA reads as TGTGCCAGCAGACCCGGGACAGCTCCGGCGGGGGCCAACGTCCTGACTTTC. Residues: CASRPGTAPAGANVLTF.

The J gene is TRBJ1-1, the V gene TRBV19; D unclear. This CDR3 has 12 residues. Germline V gene data show CDR1 as LNHDA and CDR2 as SQIVND (reference sequence). Trimming removed 5 bases at V and 5 bases at J, with 9 bases between. As DNA, the CDR3 is TGTGCCAGTAGTGATCCGGAGACTGAAGCTTTCTTT. Its protein is CASSDPETEAFF.

This clonotype was found many times. V usage is TRBV30 and J usage is TRBJ2-6; D is undetermined. CDR1 and CDR2 from the germline V gene are GTSNPN and SVGIG (reference sequence). Trimming left V 8 bases short and J 0 bases short, with 8 bases between. This CDR3 is built from 13 residues. CDR3 in amino acids: CAGDGSGANVLTF. The CDR3 nucleotides are TGTGCCGGGGATGGCTCTGGGGCCAACGTCCTGACTTTC.

The chain joins TRBV9 to TRBJ2-3; 9 bases map to TRBD1. CDR3 size: 15 residues. V lost 5 bases, J lost 1 base, and 5 bases stayed unmatched. In germline, CDR1 is SGDLS, CDR2 YYNGEE. In nucleotides, the CDR3 is TGTGCCAGCAGTACAGGGGGCTCTGGCACAGATACGCAGTATTTT. This encodes CASSTGGSGTDTQYF. Full variable domain (missing parts from reference TRBV9 and TRBJ2-3): DSGVTQTPKHLITATGQRVTLRCSPRSGDLSVYWYQQSLDQGLQFLIQYYNGEERAKGNILERFSAQQFPDLHSELNLSSLELGDSALYFCASSTGGSGTDTQYFGPGTRLTVL.

This clonotype has more than one count but fewer than ten. A much bigger clone sits one base away, suggesting this may be a read error. CDR3 in DNA: TGTGCCAGCTCATGCAGGGGATGGGACGAGCAGTACTTC. Protein product: CASSCRGWDEQYF. V usage is TRBV18 and J usage is TRBJ2-7; the D gene is possibly TRBD1 (6 bases). Deletions cut 5 bases from V and 5 bases from J, with 13 bases between. The CDR3 is made up of 13 amino acids. Germline-derived CDR1 and CDR2 are KGHSH and LQKENI.

This clonotype was counted at least ten times. This chain links TRBV4-1 with TRBJ1-1; D is ambiguous. V dropped 0 bases and J dropped 11 bases, with 28 bases sitting between them. Germline V gives CDR1 MGHRA, CDR2 YSYEKL. The CDR3 has 18 residues. The CDR3 reads CASSQEGSPGAISRGAFF. In nucleotides, the CDR3 is TGCGCCAGCAGCCAAGAGGGTTCTCCGGGAGCGATCAGTCGAGGGGCTTTCTTT.

This clonotype was seen repeatedly, ten times or more. V and J are TRBV28 and TRBJ2-1; D gene uncertain. The CDR3 totals 12 residues. V lost 8 bases and J 3 bases, leaving 8 bases between the germline ends. From germline, CDR1 is MDHEN and CDR2 SYDVKM. CDR3 amino acids: CASANSYNEQFF. CDR3 DNA: TGTGCCAGCGCCAACAGCTACAATGAGCAGTTCTTC.

This chain connects TRBV2 to TRBJ1-3, with D possibly being TRBD1 (6 bases). Trimming took off 6 bases at V and 4 bases at J, with 16 bases between the two ends. Germline loops: CDR1 SNHLY, CDR2 FYNNEI. CDR3 length: 15 residues. The CDR3, as DNA: TGTGCCAGCAGCCAAGGGGGGGCCTGGGGAAACACCATATATTTT. Residues: CASSQGGAWGNTIYF.

This clonotype was counted a few times. The chain couples TRBV5-4 to TRBJ2-7, with 7 bases that match TRBD1. V shed 4 bases and J 3 bases; nucleotides not matched to a gene: 7. CDR1 and CDR2 (germline): SGHNT, YYREEE (reference sequence). The CDR3 covers 14 residues. The CDR3 sequence is CASSPGTEFYEQYF. In nucleotides, the CDR3 is TGTGCCAGCAGCCCCGGGACAGAGTTCTACGAGCAGTACTTC.

The chain carries TRBV27 and TRBJ2-7; 7 positions match TRBD2. The CDR3 has 15 amino acids. The J segment lost 3 bases and the V segment lost 6 bases, leaving 11 bases of the junction unmatched. Germline CDR1 is MNHEY and CDR2 is SMNVEV (reference sequence). The CDR3 sequence is CASSLAAGGFYEQYF. CDR3 nucleotide sequence: TGTGCCAGCAGCCTTGCGGCCGGGGGGTTCTACGAGCAGTACTTC.

The gene calls are TRBV3-1 and TRBJ1-6; possible D gene TRBD1, 6 bases. Trimming pared 5 bases from V and 5 bases from J, leaving 10 bases between. Germline CDR1 LGHDT, CDR2 YNNKEL (reference sequence). The CDR3 covers 14 residues. This CDR3 reads CASSTGTNNSPLHF. As DNA, the CDR3 is TGTGCCAGCAGCACCGGGACAAATAATTCACCCCTCCACTTT.

In its sample, this clonotype was seen many times. The V and J genes are TRBV11-2 and TRBJ1-5; weak D call: TRBD1 (5 bases). V lost 5 bases and J lost 7, with 12 bases in between. Germline CDR1 reads SGHAT; CDR2 reads FQNNGV. The CDR3 spans 13 residues. The CDR3 sequence is CASSLGVGQPQHF. DNA for the CDR3: TGTGCCAGCAGCCTAGGGGTAGGACAGCCCCAGCATTTT.

This clonotype was found many times. The V and J genes are TRBV12-3 or TRBV12-4 and TRBJ2-6, with a weak D call TRBD1 (6 bases). The CDR3 has 15 residues. V lost 4 bases and J lost 2, with 9 bases in between. The CDR3 loop is CASSSRGAGANVLTF. The DNA for the CDR3 is TGTGCCAGCAGTTCCAGGGGAGCTGGGGCCAACGTCCTGACTTTC.

In its sample, this clonotype was seen many times. The chain has TRBV20-1 and TRBJ1-5; 7 positions agree with TRBD1. Germline V gene data show CDR1 as DFQATT and CDR2 as SNEGSKA (reference sequence). The CDR3 is made up of 16 amino acids. The ends lost 2 bases at V and 2 bases at J; junction bases unmatched: 9. The CDR3 DNA reads as TGCAGTGCTAGACAAGACAGGGCGGCTGGCAATCAGCCCCAGCATTTT. Encoded protein: CSARQDRAAGNQPQHF.

Details on this clonotype: The junction shows a germline mismatch at one end, possibly a read error. V gene TRBV24-1 combines with J gene TRBJ1-5, with 8 bases aligning to TRBD1. The CDR3 loop spans 15 amino acids. Looked up from germline, CDR1 is KGHDR and CDR2 is SFDVKD. The CDR3 spells CPTSDRDRPYQPQHF. In DNA form, the CDR3 reads TGTCCCACCAGTGACCGGGACAGGCCTTATCAGCCCCAGCATTTT.

This clonotype came up many times. CDR3 sequence reads: CSARTGGTEAFF. The CDR3 DNA reads as TGCAGTGCCCGGACAGGGGGAACTGAAGCTTTCTTT. V usage is TRBV20-1 and J usage is TRBJ1-1; 10 nucleotides agree with TRBD1. The CDR3 has 12 amino acids. Germline V gene data show CDR1 as DFQATT and CDR2 as SNEGSKA (reference sequence). With V trimmed by 6 bases and J by 5 bases, 3 bases remained unmatched.

The V call is TRBV2, the J call TRBJ2-1; D is undetermined. Germline V gene sequence: CDR1 SNHLY, CDR2 FYNNEI. With 7 bases removed from V and 8 bases from J, the gap between germline ends came to 12 bases. CDR3 length equals 12 residues. As DNA, the CDR3 is TGTGCCAGCACACTGCCCGAGGATGAGCAGTTCTTC. This codes for CASTLPEDEQFF.

The CDR3 region has the DNA TGCAGTGCTTTAACTAGCAGGAGGGCCAAAAACATTCAGTACTTC. It translates to CSALTSRRAKNIQYF. The chain employs TRBV20-1 and TRBJ2-4; tentatively, D is TRBD2 (6 bases). The CDR3 totals 15 residues. The germline CDR1 and CDR2 sequences are DFQATT and SNEGSKA (reference sequence). With 5 bases removed from V and 1 base from J, the gap between germline ends came to 15 bases.

This clonotype was picked up many times. The CDR3 sequence is CASSLLGVFGTEAFF. The CDR3 nucleotides are TGTGCCAGCAGCCTACTGGGGGTCTTTGGCACTGAAGCTTTCTTT. The V gene is TRBV11-2, the J gene TRBJ1-1; TRBD1 is a possible D gene (5 bases). Germline CDR1 reads SGHAT; CDR2 reads FQNNGV. Trimming removed 5 bases from V and 4 bases from J, with 17 bases in between. The CDR3 consists of 15 residues.

This chain links TRBV5-1 with TRBJ2-1; no clear D gene. The CDR3 runs 14 residues. CDR1 and CDR2 (germline): SGHRS, YFSETQ. The V end lost 4 bases, the J end lost 8 bases, and 16 bases lay between the germline ends. The CDR3 sequence is CASSGLVSSDEQFF. CDR3 DNA sequence: TGCGCCAGCAGCGGCTTAGTAAGTTCCGATGAGCAGTTCTTC.

The chain has TRBV7-2 and TRBJ1-5; no definite D call. Germline V gene data show CDR1 as SGHTA and CDR2 as FQGNSA. Trimming shortened V by 5 bases and J by 4 bases, and 15 bases separated the two germline ends. The CDR3 is made up of 15 amino acids. The CDR3 sequence: CASSVPDGGNQPQHF. CDR3 in DNA: TGTGCCAGCAGCGTACCCGATGGAGGTAATCAGCCCCAGCATTTT.

This clonotype was observed many times. The chain couples TRBV7-9 to TRBJ2-1; 10 bases align to TRBD2. V gave up 5 bases and J gave up 5 bases; unmatched junction bases: 6. The CDR3 extends over 15 amino acids. The germline gives CDR1 SEHNR, CDR2 FQNEAQ (reference sequence). CDR3 sequence (DNA): TGTGCCAGCAGCCTAAGCGGGAGGGCCCACAATGAGCAGTTCTTC. Its translation is CASSLSGRAHNEQFF.